This T cell receptor (beta chain) was captured by sequencing in a study of Ad26.COV2.S vaccination and SARS-CoV-2 variants. This clone came up once. Other nucleotide sequences in the sample specify the same CDR3. Germline V gene sequence: CDR1 SNHLY, CDR2 FYNNEI. Trimming left V 4 bases short and J 2 bases short, with 0 bases between. The CDR3 is 11 amino acids. The method was immunoSEQ multiplex PCR; TCRdb's version includes in-frame clones alone and lacks a portion of them. The sample shows about 350,000 clones, 92% of them seen only once. The receptor's source is a human donor who had recovered from COVID-19. Sequenced here: peripheral blood, sampled after recovery from COVID-19. V is TRBV2 and J is TRBJ1-3; D gene ambiguous. The CDR3 DNA follows: TGTGCCAGCAGTGCTGGAAACACCATATATTTT. As protein: CASSAGNTIYF.